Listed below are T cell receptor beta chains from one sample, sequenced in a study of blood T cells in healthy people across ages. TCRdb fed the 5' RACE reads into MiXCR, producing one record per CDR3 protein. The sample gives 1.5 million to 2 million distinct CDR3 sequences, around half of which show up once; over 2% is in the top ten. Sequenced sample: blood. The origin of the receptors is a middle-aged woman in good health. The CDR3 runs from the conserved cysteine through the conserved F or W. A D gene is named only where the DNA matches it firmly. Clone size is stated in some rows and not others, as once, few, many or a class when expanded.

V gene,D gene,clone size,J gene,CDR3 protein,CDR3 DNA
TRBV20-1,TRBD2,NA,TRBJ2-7,CSARTSGDRLEQYF,TGCAGTGCTAGGACTAGCGGGGACAGACTCGAGCAGTACTTC
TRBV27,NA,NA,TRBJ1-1,CASSLAPGSTEAFF,TGTGCCAGCAGTTTAGCCCCAGGGAGTACTGAAGCTTTCTTT
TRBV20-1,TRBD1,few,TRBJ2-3,CSASLGQGRTDTQYF,TGCAGTGCGTCCTTGGGACAGGGACGTACAGATACGCAGTATTTT
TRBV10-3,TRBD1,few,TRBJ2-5,CAIRGQTGETQYF,TGTGCCATCAGGGGACAGACGGGAGAGACCCAGTACTTC
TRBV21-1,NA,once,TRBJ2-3,CASSSTTSGGTTDTQYF,TGTGCCAGCAGCTCAACGACTAGCGGGGGGACCACAGATACGCAGTATTTT
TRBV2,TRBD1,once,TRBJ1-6,CASSLDRFANLQALHF,TGTGCCAGCAGTTTGGACAGGTTCGCCAACCTTCAAGCCCTCCACTTT
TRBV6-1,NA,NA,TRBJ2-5,CASSEGFGTAIRETQYF,TGTGCCAGCAGTGAGGGATTTGGGACGGCCATTCGGGAGACCCAGTACTTC
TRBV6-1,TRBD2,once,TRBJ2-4,CASSGLAGGTPAKNIQYF,TGTGCCAGCAGTGGACTAGCGGGGGGGACTCCGGCCAAAAACATTCAGTACTTC
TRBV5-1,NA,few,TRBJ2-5,CASSPKKGWSQETQYF,TGCGCCAGCAGCCCGAAGAAGGGTTGGTCGCAAGAGACCCAGTACTTC
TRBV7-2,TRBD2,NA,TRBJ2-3,CASPGGLATDTQYF,TGTGCCAGCCCGGGGGGGCTTGCCACGGATACGCAGTATTTT
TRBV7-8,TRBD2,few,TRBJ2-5,CASSIAGVGETQYF,TGTGCCAGCAGCATCGCGGGGGTCGGGGAGACCCAGTACTTC
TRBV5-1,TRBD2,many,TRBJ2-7,CASSFSGGNYEQYF,TGTGCCAGCAGCTTTAGCGGGGGAAACTACGAGCAGTACTTC
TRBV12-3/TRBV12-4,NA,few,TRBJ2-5,CASSSAPPTQYF,TGTGCCAGCAGTTCTGCTCCGCCGACCCAGTACTTC
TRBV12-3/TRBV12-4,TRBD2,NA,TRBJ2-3,CASSPGVAGMLDTQYF,TGTGCCAGCAGTCCAGGGGTAGCGGGGATGCTTGATACGCAGTATTTT
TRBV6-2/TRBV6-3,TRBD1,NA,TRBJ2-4,CASSSYPRDRYLYF,TGTGCCAGCAGTTCCTATCCCCGGGACAGATATCTGTACTTC
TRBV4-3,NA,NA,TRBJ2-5,CASSQARMAGETQYF,TGCGCCAGCAGCCAAGCCCGGATGGCCGGGGAGACCCAGTACTTC
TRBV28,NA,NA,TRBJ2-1,CASSVQTYNGQFF,TGTGCCAGCAGTGTACAGACCTACAATGGGCAGTTCTTC
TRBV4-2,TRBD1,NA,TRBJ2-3,CASNRDRDGATDTQYF,TGTGCCAGCAACCGGGACAGGGATGGTGCAACAGATACGCAGTATTTT
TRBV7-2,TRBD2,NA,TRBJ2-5,CASSQRGGRETQYF,TGTGCCAGCAGCCAACGGGGGGGCCGCGAGACCCAGTACTTC
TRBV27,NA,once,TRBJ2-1,CASSSQDPGTAPYSEQFF,TGTGCCAGCAGTTCCCAAGACCCCGGGACGGCCCCCTACAGTGAGCAGTTCTTC
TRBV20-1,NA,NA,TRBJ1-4,CSAGIRGEKLFF,TGCAGTGCGGGTATCAGAGGTGAAAAACTGTTTTTT
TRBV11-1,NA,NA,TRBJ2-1,CASSLGAGLSNEQFF,TGTGCCAGCAGCCTAGGAGCGGGTTTGTCCAATGAGCAGTTCTTC
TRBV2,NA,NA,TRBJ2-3,CAKLAADTQYF,TGTGCCAAACTAGCAGCAGATACGCAGTATTTT
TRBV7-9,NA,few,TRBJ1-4,CASSLRQTTNEKLFF,TGTGCCAGCAGCTTACGTCAGACAACTAATGAAAAACTGTTTTTT
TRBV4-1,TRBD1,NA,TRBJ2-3,CASSQEGGKYTQYF,TGCGCCAGCAGCCAAGAAGGGGGCAAATATACGCAGTATTTT
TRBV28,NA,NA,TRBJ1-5,CASSLDRDLGNQPQHF,TGTGCCAGCAGTTTAGACCGGGACCTTGGCAATCAGCCCCAGCATTTT
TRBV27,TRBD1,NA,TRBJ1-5,CASSGTGGPQPQHF,TGTGCCAGCAGTGGGACAGGGGGCCCTCAGCCCCAGCATTTT
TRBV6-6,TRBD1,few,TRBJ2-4,CASSYSGAGGAKNIQYF,TGTGCCAGCAGTTACTCAGGGGCAGGGGGCGCCAAAAACATTCAGTACTTC